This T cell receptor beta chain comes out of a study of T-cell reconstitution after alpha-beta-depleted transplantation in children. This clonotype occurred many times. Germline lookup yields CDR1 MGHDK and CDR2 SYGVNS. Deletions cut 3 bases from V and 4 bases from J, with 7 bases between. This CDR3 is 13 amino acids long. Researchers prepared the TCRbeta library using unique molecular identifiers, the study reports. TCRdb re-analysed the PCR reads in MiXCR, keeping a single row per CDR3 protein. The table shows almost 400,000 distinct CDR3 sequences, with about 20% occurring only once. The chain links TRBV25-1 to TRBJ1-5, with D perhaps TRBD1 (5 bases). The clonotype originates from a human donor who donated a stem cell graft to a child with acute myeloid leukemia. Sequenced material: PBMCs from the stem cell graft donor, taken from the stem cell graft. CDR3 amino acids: CASSDRDNQPQHF. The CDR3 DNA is TGTGCCAGCAGTGACAGGGATAATCAGCCCCAGCATTTT. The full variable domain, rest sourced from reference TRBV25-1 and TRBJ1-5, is EADIYQTPRYLVIGTGKKITLECSQTMGHDKMYWYQQDPGMELHLIHYSYGVNSTEKGDLSSESTVSRIRTEHFPLTLESARPSHTSQYLCASSDRDNQPQHFGDGTRLSIL.